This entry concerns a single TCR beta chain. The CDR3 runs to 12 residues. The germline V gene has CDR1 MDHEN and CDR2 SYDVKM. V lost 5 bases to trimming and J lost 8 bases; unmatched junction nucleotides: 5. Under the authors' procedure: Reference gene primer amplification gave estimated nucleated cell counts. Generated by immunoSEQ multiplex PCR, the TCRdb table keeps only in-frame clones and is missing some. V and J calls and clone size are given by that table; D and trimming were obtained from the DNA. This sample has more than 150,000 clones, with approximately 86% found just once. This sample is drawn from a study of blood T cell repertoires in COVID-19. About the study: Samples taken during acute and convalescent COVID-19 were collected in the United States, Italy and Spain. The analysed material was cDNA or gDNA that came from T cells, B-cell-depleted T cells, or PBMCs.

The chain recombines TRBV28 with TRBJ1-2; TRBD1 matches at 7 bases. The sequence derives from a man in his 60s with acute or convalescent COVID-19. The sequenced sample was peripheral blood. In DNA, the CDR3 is TGTGCCAGCAGTGGACAGGCGAGGGGCTACACCTTC. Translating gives CASSGQARGYTF.